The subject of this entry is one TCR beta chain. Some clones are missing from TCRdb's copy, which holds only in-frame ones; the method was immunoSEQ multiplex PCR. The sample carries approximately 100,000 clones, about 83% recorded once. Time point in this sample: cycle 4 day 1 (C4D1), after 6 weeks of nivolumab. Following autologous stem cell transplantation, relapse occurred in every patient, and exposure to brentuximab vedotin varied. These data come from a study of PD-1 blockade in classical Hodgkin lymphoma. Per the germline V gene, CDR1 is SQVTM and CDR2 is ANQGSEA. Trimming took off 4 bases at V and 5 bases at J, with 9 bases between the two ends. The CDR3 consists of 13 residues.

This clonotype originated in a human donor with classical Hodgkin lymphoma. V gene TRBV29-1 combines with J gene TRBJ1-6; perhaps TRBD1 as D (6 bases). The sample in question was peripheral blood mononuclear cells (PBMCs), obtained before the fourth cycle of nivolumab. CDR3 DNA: TGCAGCGTTGGGGCAGGGGATAATTCACCCCTCCACTTT. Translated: CSVGAGDNSPLHF.